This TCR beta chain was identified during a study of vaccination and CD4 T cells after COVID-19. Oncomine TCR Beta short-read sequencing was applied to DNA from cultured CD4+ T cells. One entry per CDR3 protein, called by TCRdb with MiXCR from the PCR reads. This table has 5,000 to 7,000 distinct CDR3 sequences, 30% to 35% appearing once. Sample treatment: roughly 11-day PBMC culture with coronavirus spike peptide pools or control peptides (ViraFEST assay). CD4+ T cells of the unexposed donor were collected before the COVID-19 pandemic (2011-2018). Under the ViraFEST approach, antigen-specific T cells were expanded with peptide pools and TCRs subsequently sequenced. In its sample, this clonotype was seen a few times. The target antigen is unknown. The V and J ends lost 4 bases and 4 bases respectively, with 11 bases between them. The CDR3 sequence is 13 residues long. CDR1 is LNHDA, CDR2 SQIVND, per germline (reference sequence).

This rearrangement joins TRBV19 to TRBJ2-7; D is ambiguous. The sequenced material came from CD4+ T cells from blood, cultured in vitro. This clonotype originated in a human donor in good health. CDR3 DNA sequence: TGTGCCAGTAGTAGTGATAGACCGTACGAGCAGTACTTC. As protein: CASSSDRPYEQYF.